The 11 T cell receptor beta chains below come from one sample, sequenced in a study of CXCR3-negative and CXCR3-positive naive CD8 T cells. These receptors lack a known antigen. Points from the study as a whole: The study found more hydrophobic TRB CDR3s in CXCR3-positive naive cells than in CXCR3-negative naive cells.

The authors prepared UMI-labeled TRB cDNA libraries by 5' RACE. TCRdb reprocessed the 5' RACE reads and reports one entry per CDR3 protein, with no DNA. This sample's table has over 70,000 distinct CDR3 sequences. Sequenced: naive CXCR3+ CD8+ T cells from blood. Subset meaning: CD45RO-CCR7+CD27+CD95- naive CD8+ T cells expressing CXCR3 (TNR3+). The receptor source for this set is a human donor in good health. Some clones in this sample may be carry-over from other donors' samples.

This rearrangement joins TRBV14 to TRBJ2-3; checking the TCRdb D call of TRBD1 is not possible without DNA. Germline CDR1 is SGHDN and CDR2 is FVKESK. CDR3 length equals 14 residues. The CDR3: CASRGQGSTDTQYF.

CDR3 region: CASSFGTNEQYF. The rearrangement uses TRBV11-3 and TRBJ2-7; the TCRdb D gene call, TRBD1, has no DNA to confirm it. This CDR3 region has 12 residues. CDR1 is SGHNT, CDR2 YENEEA, per germline.

The chain is built from TRBV6-6 and TRBJ1-5; TCRdb selects TRBD1, and the lack of DNA leaves this call unchecked. CDR3 size: 14 residues. Germline values: CDR1 MNHNY, CDR2 SVGAGI (reference sequence). The CDR3 is CASSERTGYQPQHF.

The CDR3: CASSFGRGNSYEQYF. The chain is built from TRBV28 and TRBJ2-7; TCRdb's assignment of TRBD2 cannot be checked, as there is no DNA. The CDR3 runs 15 residues. CDR1 and CDR2 (germline): MDHEN, SYDVKM.

V and J are TRBV29-1 and TRBJ2-3. CDR1 is SQVTM and CDR2 is ANQGSEA in the germline V gene. CDR3 size: 14 residues. The CDR3 protein is CSVLWTVSTDTQYF.

The chain couples TRBV4-1 to TRBJ2-2. This CDR3 contains 13 residues. Germline assignment: CDR1 MGHRA and CDR2 YSYEKL. The CDR3 protein is CASSQEVSGELFF.

The V gene is TRBV7-9, the J gene TRBJ1-2; without DNA, the TCRdb call of TRBD1 cannot be checked. There are 15 residues in the CDR3. Per the germline V gene, CDR1 is SEHNR and CDR2 is FQNEAQ (reference sequence). CDR3 sequence: CASSLQGPANYGYTF.

V is TRBV12-3 or TRBV12-4 and J is TRBJ2-5; the D call from TCRdb, TRBD2, cannot be confirmed without DNA. The CDR3 is made up of 14 amino acids. CDR3 sequence: CASSPRIAGETQYF.

The chain combines TRBV12-3 or TRBV12-4 with TRBJ2-5; the D gene TCRdb calls, TRBD1, cannot be checked with no DNA. The CDR3 loop spans 15 amino acids. This chain's CDR3 is CASTTFLGGEETQYF.

The V call is TRBV27, the J call TRBJ1-6. CDR3 length: 16 amino acids. CDR1 and CDR2 from the germline V gene are MNHEY and SMNVEV (reference sequence). The CDR3 spells CASSSSAVGSDSPLHF.

The chain couples TRBV9 to TRBJ2-5; as DNA is missing, the TRBD2 call by TCRdb cannot be tested. The CDR3 extends over 16 amino acids. The germline gives CDR1 SGDLS, CDR2 YYNGEE. CDR3 protein: CASSVQAAGGEETQYF.